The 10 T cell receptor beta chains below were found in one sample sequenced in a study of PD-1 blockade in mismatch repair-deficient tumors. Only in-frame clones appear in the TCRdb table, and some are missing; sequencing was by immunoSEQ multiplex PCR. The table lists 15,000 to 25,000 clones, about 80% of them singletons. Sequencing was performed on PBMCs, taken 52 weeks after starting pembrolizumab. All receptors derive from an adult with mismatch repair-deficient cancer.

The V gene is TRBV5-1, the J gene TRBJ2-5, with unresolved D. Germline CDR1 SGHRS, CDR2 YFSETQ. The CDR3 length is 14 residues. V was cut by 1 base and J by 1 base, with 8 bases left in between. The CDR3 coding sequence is TGCGCCAGCAGCTTGACAGAGAGCCAAGAGACCCAGTACTTC. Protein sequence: CASSLTESQETQYF.

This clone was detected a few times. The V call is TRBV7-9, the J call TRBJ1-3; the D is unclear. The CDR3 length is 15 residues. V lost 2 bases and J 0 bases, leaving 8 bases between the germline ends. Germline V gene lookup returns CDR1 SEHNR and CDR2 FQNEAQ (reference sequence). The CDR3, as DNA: TGTGCCAGCAGCTTAAGCAAAGACTCTGGAAACACCATATATTTT. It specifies CASSLSKDSGNTIYF.

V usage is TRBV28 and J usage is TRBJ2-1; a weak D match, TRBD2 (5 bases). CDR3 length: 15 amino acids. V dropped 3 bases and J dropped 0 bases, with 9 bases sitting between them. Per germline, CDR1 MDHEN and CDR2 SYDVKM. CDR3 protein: CASSLEAVSYNEQFF. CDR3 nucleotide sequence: TGTGCCAGCAGTTTGGAAGCGGTCTCCTACAATGAGCAGTTCTTC.

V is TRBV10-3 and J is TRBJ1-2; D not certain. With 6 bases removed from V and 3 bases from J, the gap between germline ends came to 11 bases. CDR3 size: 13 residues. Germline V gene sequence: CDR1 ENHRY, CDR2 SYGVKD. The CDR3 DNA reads TGTGCCATCAGCCTAACAGCCCACTATGGCTACACCTTC. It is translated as CAISLTAHYGYTF.

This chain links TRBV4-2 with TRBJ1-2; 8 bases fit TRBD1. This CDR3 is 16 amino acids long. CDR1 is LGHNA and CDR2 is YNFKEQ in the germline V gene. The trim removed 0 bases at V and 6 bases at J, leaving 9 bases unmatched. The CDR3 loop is CASSQDWTGRSDGYTF. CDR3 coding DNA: TGTGCCAGCAGCCAAGACTGGACAGGGCGAAGCGATGGCTACACCTTC.

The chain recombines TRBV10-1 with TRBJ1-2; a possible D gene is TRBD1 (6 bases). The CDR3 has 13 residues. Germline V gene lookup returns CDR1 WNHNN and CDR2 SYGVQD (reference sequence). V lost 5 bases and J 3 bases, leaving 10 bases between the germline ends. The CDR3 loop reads CASSPDRDYGYTF. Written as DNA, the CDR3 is TGCGCCAGCAGTCCGGACAGAGACTATGGCTACACCTTC.

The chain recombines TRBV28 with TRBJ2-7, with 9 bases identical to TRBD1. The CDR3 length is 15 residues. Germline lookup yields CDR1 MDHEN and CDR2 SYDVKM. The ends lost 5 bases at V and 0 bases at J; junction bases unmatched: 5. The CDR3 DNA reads TGTGCCAGCAGTCAGAGGACAGGGGCCTCCTACGAGCAGTACTTC. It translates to CASSQRTGASYEQYF. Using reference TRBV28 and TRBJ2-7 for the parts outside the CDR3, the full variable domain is DVKVTQSSRYLVKRTGEKVFLECVQDMDHENMFWYRQDPGLGLRLIYFSYDVKMKEKGDIPEGYSVSREKKERFSLILESASTNQTSMYLCASSQRTGASYEQYFGPGTRLTVT.

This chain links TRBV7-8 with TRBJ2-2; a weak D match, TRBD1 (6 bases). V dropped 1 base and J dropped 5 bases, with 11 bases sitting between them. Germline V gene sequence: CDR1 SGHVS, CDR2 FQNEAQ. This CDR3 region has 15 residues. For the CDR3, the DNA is TGTGCCAGCAGCTTAGGGCAGGGGCGGACCGGGGAGCTGTTTTTT. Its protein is CASSLGQGRTGELFF.

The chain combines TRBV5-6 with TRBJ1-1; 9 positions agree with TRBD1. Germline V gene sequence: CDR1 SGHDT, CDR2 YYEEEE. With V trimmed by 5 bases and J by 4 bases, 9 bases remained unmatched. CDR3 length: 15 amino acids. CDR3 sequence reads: CASRKTGGIGTEAFF. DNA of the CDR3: TGTGCCAGCAGGAAAACAGGGGGCATAGGCACTGAAGCTTTCTTT.

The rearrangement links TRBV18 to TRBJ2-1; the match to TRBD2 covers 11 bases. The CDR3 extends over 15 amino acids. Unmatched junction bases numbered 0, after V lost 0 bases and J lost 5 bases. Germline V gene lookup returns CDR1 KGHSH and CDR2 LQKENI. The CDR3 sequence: CASSPPSGRDNEQFF. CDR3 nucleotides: TGTGCCAGCTCACCACCTAGCGGGAGGGACAATGAGCAGTTCTTC.